This TCR beta chain was recorded in a study of Tregs in tolerant kidney transplant recipients. Regarding the study as a whole: No direct test of biological reproducibility was done here.

This clone has just one count. Its antigen is undetermined. Profiling relied on immunoSEQ multiplex PCR, and the TCRdb table lists in-frame clones only, not all of them. The repertoire holds roughly 70,000 clones, with over 80% as singletons. Germline CDR1 and CDR2: SGHTA and FQGNSA. Trimming took off 6 bases at V and 6 bases at J, with 17 bases between the two ends. The CDR3 has 14 amino acids. CD4+CD25+CD127- Tregs, CD4+CD25- non-Tregs, CD4 and CD8 cells were sorted. V and J are TRBV7-2 and TRBJ1-1; weak D call: TRBD1 (6 bases). The TCR originated in a human donor in good health. The sample was CD4+ T cells from blood. The CDR3 DNA follows: TGTGCCAGCAGTCCTAGCCGGGGGGCCGCTGAAGCTTTCTTT. It translates to CASSPSRGAAEAFF.